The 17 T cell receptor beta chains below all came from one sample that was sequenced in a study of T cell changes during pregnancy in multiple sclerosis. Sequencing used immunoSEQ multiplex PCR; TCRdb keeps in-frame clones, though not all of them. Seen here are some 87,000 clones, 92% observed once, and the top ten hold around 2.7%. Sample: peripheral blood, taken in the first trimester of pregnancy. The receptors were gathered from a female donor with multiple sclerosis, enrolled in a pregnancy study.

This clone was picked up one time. The CDR3 is CASNSGRAGEQYF. DNA of the CDR3: TGTGCCAGCAATAGCGGGAGGGCCGGCGAGCAGTACTTC. The V and J genes are TRBV28 and TRBJ2-7, with TRBD2 matching 11 bases. Germline V lookup: CDR1 MDHEN, CDR2 SYDVKM. The V gene end was trimmed by 7 bases and the J gene end by 6 bases; junction bases not matched to a gene: 5. This CDR3 contains 13 residues. Supplemented by reference TRBV28 and TRBJ2-7, the full variable domain reads DVKVTQSSRYLVKRTGEKVFLECVQDMDHENMFWYRQDPGLGLRLIYFSYDVKMKEKGDIPEGYSVSREKKERFSLILESASTNQTSMYLCASNSGRAGEQYFGPGTRLTVT.

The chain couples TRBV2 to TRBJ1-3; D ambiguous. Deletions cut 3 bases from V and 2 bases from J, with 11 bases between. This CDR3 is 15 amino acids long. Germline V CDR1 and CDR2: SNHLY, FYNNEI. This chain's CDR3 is CASSDRGSAGNTIYF. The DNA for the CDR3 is TGTGCCAGCAGTGATCGGGGATCGGCTGGAAACACCATATATTTT.

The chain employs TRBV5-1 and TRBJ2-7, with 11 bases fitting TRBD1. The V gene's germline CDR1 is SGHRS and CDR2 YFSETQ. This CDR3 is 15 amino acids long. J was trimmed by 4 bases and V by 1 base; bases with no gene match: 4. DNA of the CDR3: TGCGCCAGCAGCTTGAGGGACAGGGGGTGGTACGAGCAGTACTTC. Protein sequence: CASSLRDRGWYEQYF.

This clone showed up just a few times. The CDR3: CASSPTGGAYEQYF. CDR3 coding DNA: TGTGCCAGCAGTCCGACGGGGGGAGCCTACGAGCAGTACTTC. The chain couples TRBV6-6 to TRBJ2-7; 7 bases match TRBD2. The germline V gene encodes CDR1 MNHNY and CDR2 SVGAGI (reference sequence). CDR3 length: 14 amino acids. The trim removed 5 bases at V and 2 bases at J, leaving 6 bases unmatched.

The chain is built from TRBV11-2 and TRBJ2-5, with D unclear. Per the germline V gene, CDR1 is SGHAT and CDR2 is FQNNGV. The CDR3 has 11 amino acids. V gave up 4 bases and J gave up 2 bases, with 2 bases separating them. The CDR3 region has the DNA TGTGCCAGCAGCTCACAAGAGACCCAGTACTTC. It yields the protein CASSSQETQYF.

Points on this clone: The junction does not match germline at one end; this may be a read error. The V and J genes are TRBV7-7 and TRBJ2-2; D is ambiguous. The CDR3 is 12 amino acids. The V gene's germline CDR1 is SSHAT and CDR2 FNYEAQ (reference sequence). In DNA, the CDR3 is TGTGCTAGCAGCTCCGGTACCGGGGAGCTGTTTTTT. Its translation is CASSSGTGELFF.

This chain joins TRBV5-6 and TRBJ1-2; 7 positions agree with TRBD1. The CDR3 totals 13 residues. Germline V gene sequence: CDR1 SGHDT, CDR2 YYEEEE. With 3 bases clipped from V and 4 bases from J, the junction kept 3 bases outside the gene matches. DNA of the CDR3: TGTGCCAGCAGCTCATACAGGGGCTATGGCTACACCTTC. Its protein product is CASSSYRGYGYTF.

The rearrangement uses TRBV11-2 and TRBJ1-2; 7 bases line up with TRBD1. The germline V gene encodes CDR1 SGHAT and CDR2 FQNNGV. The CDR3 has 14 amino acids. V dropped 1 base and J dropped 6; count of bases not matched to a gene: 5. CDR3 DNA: TGTGCCAGCAGCTTAGGCGGGACAGTTGATGGCTACACCTTC. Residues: CASSLGGTVDGYTF.

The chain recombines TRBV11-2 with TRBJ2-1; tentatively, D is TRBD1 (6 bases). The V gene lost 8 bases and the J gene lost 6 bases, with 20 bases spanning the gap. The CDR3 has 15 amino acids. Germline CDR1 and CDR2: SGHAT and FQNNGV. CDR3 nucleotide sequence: TGTGCCAGCTGGTCTCCGGCAGGGGCCCGCAATGAGCAGTTCTTC. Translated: CASWSPAGARNEQFF.

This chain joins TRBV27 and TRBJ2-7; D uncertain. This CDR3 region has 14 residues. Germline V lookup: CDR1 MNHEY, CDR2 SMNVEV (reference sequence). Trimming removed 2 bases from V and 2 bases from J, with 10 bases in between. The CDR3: CASSLVAAAYEQYF. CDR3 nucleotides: TGTGCCAGCAGTTTAGTGGCGGCGGCCTACGAGCAGTACTTC.

CDR3 coding DNA: TGTGCCAGCAGTGAGGGAAGGGGATACAATGAGCAGTTCTTC. Translated: CASSEGRGYNEQFF. The V call is TRBV6-1, the J call TRBJ2-1; D might be TRBD1 (5 bases). The CDR3 totals 14 residues. Trimming removed 3 bases from V and 4 bases from J, with 10 bases in between. The V gene's germline CDR1 is MNHNS and CDR2 SASEGT.

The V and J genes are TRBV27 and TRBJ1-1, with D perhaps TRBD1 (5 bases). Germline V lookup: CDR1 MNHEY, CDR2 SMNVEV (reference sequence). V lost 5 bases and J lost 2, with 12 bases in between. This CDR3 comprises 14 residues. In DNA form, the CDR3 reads TGTGCCAGCAGTCCCGGACACGCTAACACTGAAGCTTTCTTT. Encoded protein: CASSPGHANTEAFF.

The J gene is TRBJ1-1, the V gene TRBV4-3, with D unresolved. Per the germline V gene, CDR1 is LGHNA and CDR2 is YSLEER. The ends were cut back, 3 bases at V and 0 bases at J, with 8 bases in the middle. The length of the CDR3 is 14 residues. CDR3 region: CASSQDSVNTEAFF. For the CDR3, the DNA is TGCGCCAGCAGCCAGGACTCGGTGAACACTGAAGCTTTCTTT.

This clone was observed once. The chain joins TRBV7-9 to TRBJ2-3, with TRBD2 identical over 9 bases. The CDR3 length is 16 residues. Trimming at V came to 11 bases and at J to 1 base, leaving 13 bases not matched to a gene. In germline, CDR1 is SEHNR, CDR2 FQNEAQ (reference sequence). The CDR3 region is CAGRASGDSGTDTQYF. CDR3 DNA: TGTGCCGGGCGGGCTAGCGGGGATTCCGGCACAGATACGCAGTATTTT.

The CDR3 is CASYLLAGDEGASTDTQYF. The CDR3 region has the DNA TGTGCCAGCTATTTACTAGCGGGAGATGAGGGGGCCAGCACAGATACGCAGTATTTT. This chain uses TRBV5-5 with TRBJ2-3; 11 bases agree with TRBD2. The CDR3 extends over 19 amino acids. V trimming: 7 bases; J trimming: 0 bases; junction bases outside the gene matches: 16. Germline assignment: CDR1 SGHKS and CDR2 YYEKEE (reference sequence).

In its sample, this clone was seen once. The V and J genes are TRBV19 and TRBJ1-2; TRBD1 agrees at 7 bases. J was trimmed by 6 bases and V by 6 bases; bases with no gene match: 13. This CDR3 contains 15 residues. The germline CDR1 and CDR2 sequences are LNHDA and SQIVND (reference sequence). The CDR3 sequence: CASRDRDGIYDGYTF. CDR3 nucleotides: TGTGCCAGTAGAGACAGGGACGGGATCTATGATGGCTACACCTTC.

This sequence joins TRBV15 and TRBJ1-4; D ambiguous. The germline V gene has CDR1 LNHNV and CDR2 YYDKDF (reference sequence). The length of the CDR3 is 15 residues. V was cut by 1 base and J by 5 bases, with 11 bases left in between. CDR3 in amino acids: CATSRVGRQNEKLFF. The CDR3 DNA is TGTGCCACCAGCAGAGTGGGGAGGCAAAATGAAAAACTGTTTTTT.